The sequence of this T cell receptor (beta chain) was determined in a study of cytomegalovirus exposure and HLA in healthy donors. Researchers ran the PCR with 60 Vbeta and 13 Jbeta primers. In the original processing: Unique TCR beta chains numbered around 80 million in a later analysis, with roughly 10 million shared. The method was immunoSEQ multiplex PCR; TCRdb's version includes in-frame clones alone and lacks a portion of them. V and J calls and clone size are copied from that table; D and trimming were computed from the DNA. The sample carries about 65,000 clones, roughly two thirds recorded once. About this clone itself: The antigen is undetermined. A junction boundary mismatches the germline segment, possibly from a read error.

The CDR3 extends over 13 amino acids. The V gene's germline CDR1 is SGDLS and CDR2 YYNGEE. Regarding the study as a whole: TCR beta chains associated with HLA were, in a later analysis, more clonally expanded than equally common others. Roughly even sequencing depth across donors was the assumption behind the presence/absence analyses. There were reportedly fewer N-insertions in an Asian-associated ancestry cluster than the roughly 670-donor mean, in a later analysis.

The clonotype comes from a man in his thirties or forties in good health and CMV-seronegative. The rearrangement joins TRBV9 to TRBJ1-1, with D perhaps matching TRBD1 (6 bases). Sequencing was carried out using PBMCs. The CDR3 sequence: CASSPSTTGLSRF. The CDR3 region has the DNA TGTGCCAGCAGCCCCTCTACTACAGGGCTTAGTCGATTT.